Listed below are T cell receptor beta chains from one sample, sequenced in a study of cytomegalovirus exposure and HLA in healthy donors. TCRdb's copy holds only in-frame clones and misses some; the assay was immunoSEQ multiplex PCR. The sample shows approximately 160,000 clones, approximately 84% of them seen only once. Sequencing was carried out using PBMCs. The receptors shown here come from a middle-aged woman in good health and CMV-seropositive. The CDR3 runs from the conserved cysteine through the conserved F or W. D genes are given only for firm matches. Clone size is shown for a subset of rows, as once, few, many or a class of expanded clone.

V	size	D	J	CDR3	DNA
TRBV29-1	once	-	TRBJ1-2	CSVEDTVLNGYTF	TGCAGCGTTGAAGACACAGTGCTGAATGGCTACACCTTC
TRBV5-1	-	TRBD2	TRBJ2-7	CASSMTSGGYEQYF	TGCGCCAGCAGCATGACTAGCGGGGGTTACGAGCAGTACTTC
TRBV30	once	TRBD1	TRBJ1-6	CAWRTRTGGNSPLHF	TGTGCCTGGAGAACTCGGACAGGGGGGAATTCACCCCTCCACTTT
TRBV10-1	-	-	TRBJ2-1	CASSESDINEQFF	TGCGCCAGCAGTGAGTCTGACATCAATGAGCAGTTCTTC
TRBV7-2	-	-	TRBJ1-3	CASSLVGQYSGNTIYF	TGTGCCAGCAGCTTAGTGGGGCAGTACTCTGGAAACACCATATATTTT
TRBV4-3	-	TRBD1	TRBJ1-1	CASSLHRGSTEAFF	TGCGCCAGCAGCCTTCACAGGGGAAGCACTGAAGCTTTCTTT
TRBV6-5	-	TRBD1	TRBJ1-5	CASRPQGAISQPQHF	TGTGCCAGCAGGCCGCAGGGGGCAATTAGTCAGCCCCAGCATTTT
TRBV15	-	-	TRBJ2-1	CATSRVRDEQFF	TGTGCCACCAGCAGAGTGAGAGATGAGCAGTTCTTC
TRBV4-1	-	TRBD2	TRBJ2-3	CASSPPGLGIADTQYF	TGCGCCAGCAGCCCACCGGGACTAGGAATCGCAGATACGCAGTATTTT
TRBV30	-	-	TRBJ1-4	CAWSVRGLRAKLFF	TGTGCCTGGAGTGTTAGGGGACTACGGGCAAAACTGTTTTTT
TRBV28	few	-	TRBJ1-5	CASSLYSVRGYSNQPQHF	TGTGCCAGCAGTTTATATTCGGTAAGGGGTTATAGCAATCAGCCCCAGCATTTT
TRBV11-2	-	-	TRBJ1-2	CASSLLDVNYGYTF	TGTGCCAGCAGCTTATTAGATGTTAACTATGGCTACACCTTC
TRBV30	-	-	TRBJ1-1	CAWSVRAGDEAFF	TGTGCCTGGAGTGTACGTGCCGGGGATGAAGCTTTCTTT
TRBV7-6	-	TRBD1	TRBJ2-7	CASSQGTGGLQYF	TGTGCCAGCAGCCAGGGGACAGGCGGGCTCCAGTACTTC
TRBV5-1	-	-	TRBJ2-7	CASSLGAWVGTYEQYF	TGCGCCAGCAGCTTGGGGGCGTGGGTCGGGACCTACGAGCAGTACTTC
TRBV7-9	-	-	TRBJ1-1	CSSSSRQGEAFF	TGTTCCAGCAGCTCCCGCCAGGGTGAAGCTTTCTTT
TRBV7-8	-	TRBD2	TRBJ2-3	CASSLEGGWLAGGGTQYF	TGTGCCAGCAGCTTAGAGGGCGGCTGGCTAGCGGGAGGGGGTACGCAGTATTTT
TRBV30	-	-	TRBJ2-7	CAWSRGASYEQYF	TGTGCCTGGAGTCGCGGGGCTTCCTACGAGCAGTACTTC
TRBV2	-	-	TRBJ1-4	CASSVAQMRSEKLFF	TGTGCCAGCAGTGTGGCGCAAATGAGGAGTGAAAAACTGTTTTTT
TRBV2	-	-	TRBJ2-7	CASSEAGMWGEQYF	TGTGCCAGCAGTGAAGCAGGGATGTGGGGCGAGCAGTACTTC
TRBV9	-	TRBD1	TRBJ2-1	CASSVGSGQGWDEQFF	TGTGCCAGCAGCGTAGGGTCGGGACAGGGGTGGGATGAGCAGTTCTTC
TRBV28	-	TRBD1	TRBJ1-2	CASSTGTGIGGYTF	TGTGCCAGCAGCACCGGGACAGGGATAGGGGGCTACACCTTC